A single sample gave rise to the 13 T cell receptor beta chains below, sequenced in a study of T cell responses to AZD1222 COVID-19 vaccine. Produced via immunoSEQ multiplex PCR; TCRdb's table is partial and in-frame only. The sample includes 150,000 to 180,000 clones, less than 95% of them seen just once. The sample consisted of peripheral blood, taken on day 0 of AZD1222 vaccination. These receptors were obtained from an adult in good health.

The chain employs TRBV6-5 and TRBJ2-7; D may be TRBD1 (6 bases). The germline V gene has CDR1 MNHEY and CDR2 SVGAGI. The CDR3 has 14 amino acids. Trimming pared 8 bases from V and 0 bases from J, leaving 14 bases between. As DNA, the CDR3 is TGTGCCAGCGAACGGGACATCAGCTCCTACGAGCAGTACTTC. This codes for CASERDISSYEQYF.

This chain links TRBV28 with TRBJ2-1; TRBD2 agrees at 10 bases. The ends lost 6 bases at V and 2 bases at J; junction bases unmatched: 10. Germline V lookup: CDR1 MDHEN, CDR2 SYDVKM. This CDR3 is built from 17 residues. The CDR3 region has the DNA TGTGCCAGCAGCTCGATGGGACTAGCGCAAACCTACAATGAGCAGTTCTTC. As protein: CASSSMGLAQTYNEQFF. The variable domain in full, with the rest retrieved from reference TRBV28 and TRBJ2-1, is DVKVTQSSRYLVKRTGEKVFLECVQDMDHENMFWYRQDPGLGLRLIYFSYDVKMKEKGDIPEGYSVSREKKERFSLILESASTNQTSMYLCASSSMGLAQTYNEQFFGPGTRLTVL.

The chain couples TRBV25-1 to TRBJ1-6; unclear D gene. Trimming removed 3 bases from V and 7 bases from J, with 10 bases in between. In germline, CDR1 is MGHDK, CDR2 SYGVNS. The CDR3 has 14 amino acids. CDR3 residues: CASSDQGYNSPLHF. DNA for the CDR3: TGTGCCAGCAGTGATCAAGGGTACAATTCACCCCTCCACTTT.

The V and J genes are TRBV9 and TRBJ2-3; D unresolved. The germline gives CDR1 SGDLS, CDR2 YYNGEE. V was pared by 0 bases and J by 0 bases, with 8 bases between. The CDR3 is 15 amino acids. This CDR3 is CASSVAVTSTDTQYF. The CDR3 nucleotides read TGTGCCAGCAGCGTAGCCGTTACGAGCACAGATACGCAGTATTTT. Looking up the rest from reference TRBV9 and TRBJ2-3 gives the full variable domain: DSGVTQTPKHLITATGQRVTLRCSPRSGDLSVYWYQQSLDQGLQFLIQYYNGEERAKGNILERFSAQQFPDLHSELNLSSLELGDSALYFCASSVAVTSTDTQYFGPGTRLTVL.

The rearrangement links TRBV13 to TRBJ1-4; no firm D call. V was cut by 1 base and J by 8 bases, with 11 bases left in between. This CDR3 is built from 14 residues. CDR1 and CDR2 from the germline V gene are PRHDT and FYEKMQ (reference sequence). CDR3 amino acids: CASSLDRGSEKLFF. The CDR3 DNA is TGTGCCAGCAGCTTAGACAGAGGATCGGAAAAACTGTTTTTT.

The chain carries TRBV29-1 and TRBJ2-3; 9 positions agree with TRBD2. Germline loops: CDR1 SQVTM, CDR2 ANQGSEA. Losses at the gene ends were 3 bases for V and 5 bases for J; bases not matched to a gene: 9. The CDR3 loop spans 15 amino acids. CDR3 loop: CSVDEGTSPRDTQYF. In DNA form, the CDR3 reads TGCAGCGTTGATGAAGGGACTAGCCCACGAGATACGCAGTATTTT.

The V call is TRBV5-4, the J call TRBJ2-5, with D possibly being TRBD2 (5 bases). CDR3 size: 12 residues. Trimming cost V 0 bases and J 5 bases, with 5 bases left between them. Germline CDR1 and CDR2: SGHNT and YYREEE (reference sequence). CDR3: CASSLGRETQYF. CDR3 nucleotide sequence: TGTGCCAGCAGCTTGGGGAGGGAGACCCAGTACTTC.

The genes are TRBV18 and TRBJ2-1, with D unclear. The CDR3 loop spans 13 amino acids. Germline assignment: CDR1 KGHSH and CDR2 LQKENI. With 6 bases removed from V and 6 bases from J, the gap between germline ends came to 12 bases. CDR3 sequence: CASSPGLGNEQFF. The CDR3, as DNA: TGTGCCAGCTCTCCCGGCTTAGGCAATGAGCAGTTCTTC.

The chain combines TRBV7-9 with TRBJ2-5, with 9 bases identical to TRBD1. The germline V gene encodes CDR1 SEHNR and CDR2 FQNEAQ (reference sequence). Trimming took 4 bases from V and 9 from J; bases not matched to a gene: 12. This CDR3 is built from 15 residues. In nucleotides, the CDR3 is TGTGCCAGCAGCTCCGCCGTTGGCGGACAGGGGTCCCAGTACTTC. Translation gives CASSSAVGGQGSQYF.

The rearrangement uses TRBV7-3 and TRBJ2-1; maybe TRBD2 (6 bases). The CDR3 has 15 amino acids. Germline values: CDR1 SGHTA, CDR2 FQGTGA. V was trimmed by 4 bases and J by 3 bases, leaving 13 bases between them. CDR3 loop: CASSSIAAGYNEQFF. The CDR3, as DNA: TGTGCCAGCAGCTCTATAGCGGCAGGCTACAATGAGCAGTTCTTC.

This rearrangement joins TRBV7-9 to TRBJ1-1, with TRBD1 identical over 9 bases. The CDR3 is made up of 16 amino acids. J gave up 0 bases and V 5 bases, and 7 bases lay outside the gene matches. CDR1 and CDR2 from the germline V gene are SEHNR and FQNEAQ (reference sequence). CDR3 sequence reads: CASSPGTGRVNTEAFF. As DNA, the CDR3 is TGTGCCAGCAGCCCAGGGACAGGGCGCGTGAACACTGAAGCTTTCTTT.

J is TRBJ2-7 and V is TRBV28; 16 bases are a match to TRBD2. Trimming took 4 bases from V and 7 from J; bases not matched to a gene: 7. Looked up from germline, CDR1 is MDHEN and CDR2 is SYDVKM. The CDR3 contains 16 residues. The CDR3 DNA follows: TGTGCCAGCAGTTCCGGGACTAGCGGGAGGGCCGGGGAGCAGTACTTC. This gives the protein CASSSGTSGRAGEQYF. Using reference TRBV28 and TRBJ2-7 for the parts outside the CDR3, the full variable domain is DVKVTQSSRYLVKRTGEKVFLECVQDMDHENMFWYRQDPGLGLRLIYFSYDVKMKEKGDIPEGYSVSREKKERFSLILESASTNQTSMYLCASSSGTSGRAGEQYFGPGTRLTVT.

The rearrangement uses TRBV9 and TRBJ2-5; TRBD2 aligns across 14 bases. Trimming cost V 4 bases and J 3 bases; bases outside gene matches: 5. The length of the CDR3 is 16 residues. CDR1 SGDLS and CDR2 YYNGEE come from the germline V gene. This chain's CDR3 is CASSTRLAGGKETQYF. For the CDR3, the DNA is TGTGCCAGCAGCACACGACTAGCGGGAGGGAAAGAGACCCAGTACTTC.